These 5 T cell receptor beta chains originate from one sample sequenced in a study of blood T cell repertoires in COVID-19. The protocol was immunoSEQ multiplex PCR, while the TCRdb copy is restricted to in-frame clones and leaves out a portion. Here the sample spans around 130,000 clones, around nine tenths being singletons. Sequencing was performed on peripheral blood. The receptors shown here come from a man between 65 and 85 years old with active COVID-19.

The chain carries TRBV24-1 and TRBJ2-1; 14 nucleotides line up with TRBD2. Germline-derived CDR1 and CDR2 are KGHDR and SFDVKD. The CDR3 sequence is 15 residues long. With 10 bases clipped from V and 9 bases from J, the junction kept 10 bases outside the gene matches. The CDR3 DNA sequence: TGTGCCACGCGTGACGGCGGACTAGCGGGAGGTGAGCAGTTCTTC. It is translated as CATRDGGLAGGEQFF.

This sequence joins TRBV5-5 and TRBJ2-5, with 7 bases lining up with TRBD2. In germline, CDR1 is SGHKS, CDR2 YYEKEE (reference sequence). CDR3 length: 12 residues. V was clipped by 2 bases and J by 5 bases; unmatched bases: 0. The CDR3 loop is CASSFGGETQYF. The CDR3 nucleotides read TGTGCCAGCAGCTTCGGGGGGGAGACCCAGTACTTC.

This clone was recorded at least ten times. This CDR3 reads CASSLARREKLFF. CDR3 bases: TGCGCCAGCAGCTTAGCTAGACGGGAAAAACTGTTTTTT. The chain uses TRBV5-1 and TRBJ1-4; D ambiguous. The ends were cut back, 2 bases at V and 8 bases at J, with 10 bases in the middle. CDR3 length equals 13 residues. From germline, CDR1 is SGHRS and CDR2 YFSETQ.

J is TRBJ2-7 and V is TRBV30; 14 nucleotides agree with TRBD2. Per the germline V gene, CDR1 is GTSNPN and CDR2 is SVGIG (reference sequence). The V and J ends lost 2 bases and 6 bases, in that order; junction bases with no gene match: 9. This CDR3 comprises 16 residues. The CDR3 spells CAWSLPGLAGAREQYF. CDR3 DNA sequence: TGTGCCTGGAGTCTCCCGGGACTAGCGGGAGCCCGCGAGCAGTACTTC.

In this sample, this clone turned up once. This chain joins TRBV5-6 and TRBJ2-1, with D perhaps matching TRBD1 (5 bases). The CDR3 spans 14 residues. V shed 2 bases and J shed 5 bases, with 11 bases lying between them. Germline V gene lookup returns CDR1 SGHDT and CDR2 YYEEEE. The CDR3 region has the DNA TGTGCCAGCAGCTTCCCACCGACAGACAATGAGCAGTTCTTC. It codes for CASSFPPTDNEQFF.